This TCR beta chain came from a study of neurological immune-mediated disorders. Study-wide results and limits: The study found no CDR3 amino acid sequences shared by expanded clones across subjects, suggesting private repertoires in all groups.

Germline values: CDR1 SGHRS, CDR2 YFSETQ. V was pared by 5 bases and J by 6 bases, with 20 bases between. The CDR3 loop spans 16 amino acids. The sample's time point: longitudinal time-point 1 (baseline). The unsorted libraries were produced from 2 million PBMCs held at -80 C. The authors made cDNA by 5'RACE with 10-nucleotide random UMIs. MiXCR was run by TCRdb on the 5' RACE reads, yielding one entry per CDR3 protein. The data contain around 76,000 distinct CDR3 sequences, roughly a tenth of them singletons. In its sample, this clonotype was seen many times. What it binds is not known. The receptor was derived from a man aged 25 to 45 in good health. The chain is built from TRBV5-1 and TRBJ2-2; D gene uncertain. Sequenced sample: PBMCs. The CDR3 is CASRTQPTSISGELFF. The CDR3, as DNA: TGCGCCAGCAGGACCCAACCTACCTCTATATCCGGGGAGCTGTTTTTT.